A single sample is the source of the 24 T cell receptor beta chains below, sequenced in a study of OX40 agonist ivuxolimab in advanced cancers. Profiled with immunoSEQ multiplex PCR; TCRdb holds only in-frame clones, not every one. The sample has fewer than 25,000 clones; approximately 80% are singletons. Sequences were derived from CD4+ or CD8+ T cells sorted from blood, sampled in a trial of the OX40 agonist ivuxolimab. The receptors here all came from an adult with an advanced solid tumor such as melanoma, head and neck, liver or kidney cancer.

This clone appeared a few times. CDR3 in DNA: TGTGCCAGCAGCCTCCATCTAGCGGGGGGGCACGATGAGCAGTTCTTC. Protein product: CASSLHLAGGHDEQFF. The V gene is TRBV9, the J gene TRBJ2-1; 12 bases align to TRBD2. The CDR3 is 16 residues long. Germline V gene data show CDR1 as SGDLS and CDR2 as YYNGEE. J gave up 8 bases and V 4 bases, and 10 bases lay outside the gene matches.

V gene TRBV7-6 combines with J gene TRBJ2-5; 10 positions agree with TRBD2. Germline trimming cut 6 bases from V and 5 bases from J; bases unmatched to any gene: 12. Germline-derived CDR1 and CDR2 are SGHVS and FNYEAQ. The CDR3 has 16 residues. CDR3 nucleotide sequence: TGTGCCAGCAGTTTCGGAGCGGGGGGGCCAGGGGAGACCCAGTACTTC. Translating it yields CASSFGAGGPGETQYF. The entire variable domain, with the rest obtained from reference TRBV7-6 and TRBJ2-5, is as follows: GAGVSQSPRYKVTKRGQDVALRCDPISGHVSLYWYRQALGQGPEFLTYFNYEAQQDKSGLPNDRFSAERPEGSISTLTIQRTEQRDSAMYRCASSFGAGGPGETQYFGPGTRLLVL.

The genes are TRBV27 and TRBJ1-1, with D possibly being TRBD1 (6 bases). Germline CDR1 and CDR2: MNHEY and SMNVEV (reference sequence). V dropped 8 bases and J dropped 3 bases, with 22 bases sitting between them. This CDR3 is 16 amino acids long. For the CDR3, the DNA is TGTGCCAGCTCATTAACCCCCCCGACAGGCTACACTGAAGCTTTCTTT. Its translation is CASSLTPPTGYTEAFF.

This chain joins TRBV29-1 and TRBJ2-7, with 11 positions matching TRBD1. From germline, CDR1 is SQVTM and CDR2 ANQGSEA. Trimming took 1 base from V and 3 from J; bases not matched to a gene: 8. The CDR3 loop spans 16 amino acids. The CDR3 loop is CSVEGGQGEGFYEQYF. The CDR3 bases are TGCAGCGTTGAAGGGGGACAGGGGGAGGGCTTCTACGAGCAGTACTTC.

This clone turned up a few times. The genes are TRBV7-3 and TRBJ2-3, with D perhaps matching TRBD2 (6 bases). The CDR3 has 17 amino acids. Germline values: CDR1 SGHTA, CDR2 FQGTGA. V was cut by 5 bases and J by 2 bases, with 20 bases left in between. The CDR3 DNA sequence: TGTGCCAGCAGCCTCACCCCCGCGGGGAGATACACAGATACGCAGTATTTT. It encodes CASSLTPAGRYTDTQYF.

This clone was picked up a small number of times. This chain joins TRBV27 and TRBJ2-7, with unresolved D. The V gene's germline CDR1 is MNHEY and CDR2 SMNVEV (reference sequence). Trimming shortened V by 5 bases and J by 3 bases, and 14 bases separated the two germline ends. The CDR3 is 14 residues long. The CDR3, as DNA: TGTGCCAGCAGTAACCTCCCCACCTTCTACGAGCAGTACTTC. It translates to CASSNLPTFYEQYF.

The CDR3 DNA sequence: TGTGCCAGCAGCTTAGAAGCGCAGGGCAATCAGCCCCAGCATTTT. Protein product: CASSLEAQGNQPQHF. The chain employs TRBV7-2 and TRBJ1-5; D is uncertain. Germline values: CDR1 SGHTA, CDR2 FQGNSA. Trimming pared 1 base from V and 2 bases from J, leaving 9 bases between. The CDR3 is 15 residues long.

The chain combines TRBV27 with TRBJ2-5, with D hard to call. The CDR3 spans 18 residues. Germline-derived CDR1 and CDR2 are MNHEY and SMNVEV (reference sequence). V was clipped by 6 bases and J by 4 bases, with 27 bases between them. The CDR3, as DNA: TGTGCCAGCAGCCTCCAACAGCCGGACGGATACACGGGAGAGACCCAGTACTTC. Residues: CASSLQQPDGYTGETQYF.

This chain uses TRBV13 with TRBJ1-1, with D possibly being TRBD1 (6 bases). Per the germline V gene, CDR1 is PRHDT and CDR2 is FYEKMQ (reference sequence). Trimming pared 1 base from V and 5 bases from J, leaving 20 bases between. The CDR3 has 17 amino acids. The CDR3: CASSLEWAGAEFTEAFF. In DNA, the CDR3 is TGTGCCAGCAGCTTAGAGTGGGCAGGGGCTGAATTTACTGAAGCTTTCTTT.

There are a few counts of this clone. V gene TRBV7-9 combines with J gene TRBJ1-1, with D possibly TRBD1 on 5 matching bases. The CDR3 contains 13 residues. Trimming shortened V by 6 bases and J by 1 base, and 9 bases separated the two germline ends. Germline V lookup: CDR1 SEHNR, CDR2 FQNEAQ (reference sequence). This CDR3 is CASRQDGNTEAFF. The CDR3 DNA reads as TGTGCCAGCAGACAGGACGGGAACACTGAAGCTTTCTTT. Combining the CDR3 with reference TRBV7-9 and TRBJ1-1 gives the whole variable domain DTGVSQNPRHKITKRGQNVTFRCDPISEHNRLYWYRQTLGQGPEFLTYFQNEAQLEKSRLLSDRFSAERPKGSFSTLEIQRTEQGDSAMYLCASRQDGNTEAFFGQGTRLTVV.

The chain employs TRBV27 and TRBJ1-1; D not certain. CDR3 length: 15 residues. Trimming shortened V by 5 bases and J by 7 bases, and 20 bases separated the two germline ends. CDR1 and CDR2 (germline): MNHEY, SMNVEV (reference sequence). In DNA, the CDR3 is TGTGCCAGCAGTCCGATGGGTCCTCCCGAAGGTGAAGCTTTCTTT. Translating it yields CASSPMGPPEGEAFF.

The chain is built from TRBV6-6 and TRBJ2-1; the D gene is possibly TRBD1 (6 bases). From germline, CDR1 is MNHNY and CDR2 SVGAGI (reference sequence). V lost 5 bases and J lost 8, with 13 bases in between. CDR3 length: 13 amino acids. The CDR3 bases are TGTGCCAGCAGTGACCAACAGGGAGATGAGCAGTTCTTC. It encodes CASSDQQGDEQFF.

This chain connects TRBV5-1 to TRBJ2-2; D is tentatively TRBD1 or TRBD2 (7 bases each). From germline, CDR1 is SGHRS and CDR2 YFSETQ. V lost 3 bases to trimming and J lost 3 bases, with 18 bases between them. This CDR3 has 17 amino acids. Here the CDR3 reads CASSSGEGGGDTGELFF. CDR3 bases: TGCGCCAGCAGCTCCGGTGAGGGAGGGGGCGACACCGGGGAGCTGTTTTTT.

V gene TRBV25-1 combines with J gene TRBJ1-5; D remains ambiguous. Trimming cost V 3 bases and J 7 bases, with 13 bases left between them. The CDR3 is 14 amino acids. Germline loops: CDR1 MGHDK, CDR2 SYGVNS. The CDR3: CASSEDGSGQPQHF. In DNA form, the CDR3 reads TGTGCCAGCAGTGAGGATGGGTCGGGGCAGCCCCAGCATTTT.

The V gene is TRBV5-8, the J gene TRBJ2-7; no clear D. Germline values: CDR1 SGHTS, CDR2 YDEGEE. The CDR3 contains 14 residues. V was trimmed by 2 bases and J by 1 base, leaving 10 bases between them. The CDR3 protein is CASSFPSLSYEQYF. CDR3 DNA: TGTGCCAGCAGCTTTCCCTCCCTATCCTACGAGCAGTACTTC.

The rearrangement links TRBV9 to TRBJ2-2; 10 bases are a match to TRBD1. Per germline, CDR1 SGDLS and CDR2 YYNGEE. The CDR3 consists of 16 residues. The junction had 4 bases not matched to a gene; V was cut back by 4 bases and J by 1 base. The CDR3: CASSSRDRGNTGELFF. In nucleotides, the CDR3 is TGTGCCAGCAGCTCCCGGGACAGGGGGAACACCGGGGAGCTGTTTTTT. The full variable domain, its missing parts supplied by reference TRBV9 and TRBJ2-2, is DSGVTQTPKHLITATGQRVTLRCSPRSGDLSVYWYQQSLDQGLQFLIQYYNGEERAKGNILERFSAQQFPDLHSELNLSSLELGDSALYFCASSSRDRGNTGELFFGEGSRLTVL.

In this sample, this clone turned up once. Germline is not matched at one junction end, which may reflect a read error. Within the sample, other DNA sequences also encode this same CDR3. The genes are TRBV7-7 and TRBJ2-7, with D perhaps matching TRBD2 (6 bases). This CDR3 has 13 amino acids. CDR1 SSHAT and CDR2 FNYEAQ come from the germline V gene (reference sequence). The CDR3 nucleotides are TGCGCCAGCAGTCCCGCGACTAGTTACGAGCAGTACTTC. It encodes CASSPATSYEQYF.

This chain joins TRBV5-6 and TRBJ2-1; D is tentatively TRBD1 or TRBD2 (5 bases each). The ends were cut back, 3 bases at V and 0 bases at J, with 22 bases in the middle. CDR3 length: 19 residues. Per germline, CDR1 SGHDT and CDR2 YYEEEE. This chain's CDR3 is CASSCRELLGAGSYNEQFF. CDR3 nucleotide sequence: TGTGCCAGCAGCTGTCGCGAACTGCTAGGGGCGGGCTCCTACAATGAGCAGTTCTTC.

The chain has TRBV6-6 and TRBJ1-2; D gene ambiguous. This CDR3 comprises 14 residues. V gave up 3 bases and J gave up 8 bases, with 16 bases separating them. The germline CDR1 and CDR2 sequences are MNHNY and SVGAGI (reference sequence). CDR3 nucleotides: TGTGCCAGCAGTTATTTTCCTTCTGGGAGCGGCTACACCTTC. Protein product: CASSYFPSGSGYTF.

This clone appeared a few times. This chain joins TRBV27 and TRBJ1-2; tentative D call: TRBD1 (6 bases). The CDR3 runs 16 residues. Trimming took 4 bases from V and 3 from J, leaving 18 bases between them. CDR1 and CDR2 from the germline V gene are MNHEY and SMNVEV (reference sequence). CDR3 loop: CASSSGAGTSDYGYTF. Written as DNA, the CDR3 is TGTGCCAGCAGTTCGGGGGCGGGGACAAGCGACTATGGCTACACCTTC.

V gene TRBV4-3 combines with J gene TRBJ1-2; 9 bases are a match to TRBD1. Germline values: CDR1 LGHNA, CDR2 YSLEER. V gave up 3 bases and J gave up 4 bases; unmatched junction bases: 9. The CDR3 is 16 residues long. Here the CDR3 reads CASSQGVMTGGYGYTF. The CDR3 DNA reads as TGCGCCAGCAGCCAGGGAGTTATGACAGGGGGCTATGGCTACACCTTC.

The chain joins TRBV30 to TRBJ2-1; 7 bases match TRBD1. V was pared by 5 bases and J by 9 bases, with 4 bases of the junction left unmatched. Germline CDR1 and CDR2: GTSNPN and SVGIG (reference sequence). This CDR3 has 11 amino acids. CDR3 protein: CAWGRGFEQFF. CDR3 DNA: TGTGCCTGGGGCAGGGGGTTTGAGCAGTTCTTC.

The chain employs TRBV7-8 and TRBJ2-7; weak D call: TRBD1 (5 bases). Germline assignment: CDR1 SGHVS and CDR2 FQNEAQ. V lost 5 bases and J 1 base, leaving 15 bases between the germline ends. The CDR3 sequence is 15 residues long. CDR3 protein: CASSPYQGPSYEQYF. The CDR3 DNA is TGTGCCAGCAGCCCTTACCAGGGTCCTTCCTACGAGCAGTACTTC.

The chain is built from TRBV19 and TRBJ2-4; the match to TRBD1 covers 8 bases. The ends lost 0 bases at V and 1 base at J; junction bases unmatched: 2. Germline loops: CDR1 LNHDA, CDR2 SQIVND (reference sequence). The CDR3 runs 16 residues. This chain's CDR3 is CASSIETGVAKNIQYF. The CDR3 DNA follows: TGTGCCAGTAGTATAGAGACAGGGGTGGCCAAAAACATTCAGTACTTC.